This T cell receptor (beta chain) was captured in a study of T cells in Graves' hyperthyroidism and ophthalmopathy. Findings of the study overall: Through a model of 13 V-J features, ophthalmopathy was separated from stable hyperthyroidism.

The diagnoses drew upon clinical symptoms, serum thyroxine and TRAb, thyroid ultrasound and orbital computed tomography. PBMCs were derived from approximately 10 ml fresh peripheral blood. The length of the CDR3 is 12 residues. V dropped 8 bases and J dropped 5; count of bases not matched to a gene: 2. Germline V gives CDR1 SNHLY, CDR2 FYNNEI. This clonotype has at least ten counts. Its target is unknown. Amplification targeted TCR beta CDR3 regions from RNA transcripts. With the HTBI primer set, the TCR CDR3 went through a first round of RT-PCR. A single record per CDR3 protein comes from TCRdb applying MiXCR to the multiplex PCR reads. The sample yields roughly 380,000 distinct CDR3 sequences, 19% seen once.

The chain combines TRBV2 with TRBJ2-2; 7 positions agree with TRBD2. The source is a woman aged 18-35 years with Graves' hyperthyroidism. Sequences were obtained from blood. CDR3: CASGGETGELFF. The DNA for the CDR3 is TGTGCCAGCGGGGGGGAGACCGGGGAGCTGTTTTTT.